This T cell receptor (beta chain) was captured in a study of neurological immune-mediated disorders. The cDNA was generated by 5'RACE with 10-nucleotide random UMIs. One entry per CDR3 protein, called by TCRdb with MiXCR from the 5' RACE reads. The sample lists 84,000 or so distinct CDR3 sequences; 4.3% were seen once. This clonotype appeared many times. Regarding time point: longitudinal time-point 3. The CDR3 covers 15 residues. The V and J ends lost 0 bases and 4 bases respectively, with 12 bases between them. Looked up from germline, CDR1 is SGHRS and CDR2 is YFSETQ. The V and J genes are TRBV5-1 and TRBJ2-3, with D perhaps TRBD1 (5 bases). Sequenced material: PBMCs. This clonotype originated in a woman in her fifties or sixties with multiple sclerosis. The CDR3 DNA is TGCGCCAGCAGCTTGGGTGCAGGGTGGGCAGATACGCAGTATTTT. Translating it yields CASSLGAGWADTQYF.